This record looks at one TCR beta chain sequence and its context. Its antigen is unidentified. This CDR3 has 15 residues. Germline values: CDR1 MGHRA, CDR2 YSYEKL. With 1 base removed from V and 2 bases from J, the gap between germline ends came to 9 bases. The protocol was immunoSEQ multiplex PCR, while the TCRdb copy is restricted to in-frame clones and leaves out a portion. The sample consists of approximately 60,000 clones, 90% to 95% of them appearing once. The data are from a study of graft-versus-host responses after intestinal transplantation. On the study more broadly: Each recipient received a multivisceral, liver-intestinal, or isolated intestinal graft.

Study-level points and caveats: Investigators detected GvH clones in recipient marrow, with some emerging earlier in ileum or blood.

The TCR comes from a human donor who was the organ donor for an intestinal transplant. V and J are TRBV4-1 and TRBJ1-5, with a possible D match to TRBD1 (6 bases). The sample consisted of unstimulated CD8+ T cells sorted from spleen or lymph node cells, taken before transplant. The CDR3 DNA reads as TGCGCCAGCAGCCAAGTCCACAGGGGCAATCAGCCCCAGCATTTT. Its translation: CASSQVHRGNQPQHF.